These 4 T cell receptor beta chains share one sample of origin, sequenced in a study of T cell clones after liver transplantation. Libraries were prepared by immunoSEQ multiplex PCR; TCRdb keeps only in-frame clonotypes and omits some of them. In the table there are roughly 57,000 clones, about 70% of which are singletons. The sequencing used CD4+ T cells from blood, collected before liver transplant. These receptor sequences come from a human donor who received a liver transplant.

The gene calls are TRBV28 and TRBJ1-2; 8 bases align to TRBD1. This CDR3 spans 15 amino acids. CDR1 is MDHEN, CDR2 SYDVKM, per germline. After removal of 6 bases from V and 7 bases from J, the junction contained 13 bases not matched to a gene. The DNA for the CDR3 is TGTGCCAGCAGCCCAGGACAGGGAGGAGAGGGTGGCTACACCTTC. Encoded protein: CASSPGQGGEGGYTF.

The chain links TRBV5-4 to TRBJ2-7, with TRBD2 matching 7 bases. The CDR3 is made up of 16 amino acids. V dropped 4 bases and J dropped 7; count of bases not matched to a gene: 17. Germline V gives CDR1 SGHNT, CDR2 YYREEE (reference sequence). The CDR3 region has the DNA TGTGCCAGCAGCCCGGAGGGAGGGTTAAGGGCTTGGGAGCAGTACTTC. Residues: CASSPEGGLRAWEQYF.

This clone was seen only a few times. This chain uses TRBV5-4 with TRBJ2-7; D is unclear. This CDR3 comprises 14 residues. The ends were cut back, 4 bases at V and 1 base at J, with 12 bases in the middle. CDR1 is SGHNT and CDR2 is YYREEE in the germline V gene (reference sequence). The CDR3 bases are TGTGCCAGCAGCCCCGCCCAAGCATCCTACGAGCAGTACTTC. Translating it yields CASSPAQASYEQYF. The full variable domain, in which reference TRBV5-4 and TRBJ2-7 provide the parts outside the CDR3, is ETGVTQSPTHLIKTRGQQVTLRCSSQSGHNTVSWYQQALGQGPQFIFQYYREEENGRGNFPPRFSGLQFPNYSSELNVNALELDDSALYLCASSPAQASYEQYFGPGTRLTVT.

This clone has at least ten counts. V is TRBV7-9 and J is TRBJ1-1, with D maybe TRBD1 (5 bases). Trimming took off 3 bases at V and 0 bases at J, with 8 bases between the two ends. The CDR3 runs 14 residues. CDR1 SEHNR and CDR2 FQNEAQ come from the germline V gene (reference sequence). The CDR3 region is CASSFGGMNTEAFF. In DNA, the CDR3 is TGTGCCAGCAGCTTTGGGGGGATGAACACTGAAGCTTTCTTT.